This TCR beta chain appears in the sequencing data of a study of cytomegalovirus exposure and HLA in healthy donors. V gave up 4 bases and J gave up 5 bases; unmatched junction bases: 14. This CDR3 has 16 amino acids. Germline V gene sequence: CDR1 SGDLS, CDR2 YYNGEE. Researchers ran the PCR with 60 Vbeta and 13 Jbeta primers. This table comes from immunoSEQ multiplex PCR, and its TCRdb copy is limited to in-frame clones, with some not included. The repertoire holds some 140,000 clones, with 73% as singletons. The sequence was obtained from a woman between 35 and 50 years old in good health and CMV-seronegative. Sample: PBMCs. V and J are TRBV9 and TRBJ2-5, with 7 bases identical to TRBD1. The CDR3 DNA is TGTGCCAGCAGCACCCCTTCAGGGGGTAACAGGGAGACCCAGTACTTC. The encoded protein is CASSTPSGGNRETQYF.